This T cell receptor beta chain was obtained from a study of cytomegalovirus exposure and HLA in healthy donors. The germline V gene encodes CDR1 SGHTA and CDR2 FQGTGA. The length of the CDR3 is 13 residues. V shed 4 bases and J 8 bases; nucleotides not matched to a gene: 7. Here immunoSEQ multiplex PCR was the method, and the copy in TCRdb shows in-frame clones only, minus some. The table includes some 170,000 clones, around 88% detected once. The specimen sequenced was PBMCs. The chain employs TRBV7-3 and TRBJ2-7, with 8 nucleotides matching TRBD1. This receptor was obtained from a woman younger than 35 in good health and CMV-seronegative. This chain's CDR3 is CASSSQGQAKQYF. The CDR3 bases are TGTGCCAGCAGCTCCCAGGGACAGGCTAAGCAGTACTTC.